This section outlines one T cell receptor (beta chain) sequence together with its context. The data are from a study of control samples from healthy donors and cancer patients. Germline V CDR1 and CDR2: SGDLS, YYNGEE. The CDR3 extends over 13 amino acids. V was trimmed by 0 bases and J by 4 bases, leaving 5 bases between them. Libraries were prepared by immunoSEQ multiplex PCR; TCRdb keeps only in-frame clonotypes and omits some of them. This sample has 400,000 to 500,000 clones, with about nine tenths found just once. This TCR was sampled from a man in his forties with head and neck cancer. The chain uses TRBV9 and TRBJ1-5; D gene ambiguous. Input material: PBMCs. The CDR3 sequence: CASSVDVNQPQHF. CDR3 DNA sequence: TGTGCCAGCAGCGTAGACGTGAATCAGCCCCAGCATTTT. The full variable domain, completed using reference TRBV9 and TRBJ1-5, is DSGVTQTPKHLITATGQRVTLRCSPRSGDLSVYWYQQSLDQGLQFLIQYYNGEERAKGNILERFSAQQFPDLHSELNLSSLELGDSALYFCASSVDVNQPQHFGDGTRLSIL.